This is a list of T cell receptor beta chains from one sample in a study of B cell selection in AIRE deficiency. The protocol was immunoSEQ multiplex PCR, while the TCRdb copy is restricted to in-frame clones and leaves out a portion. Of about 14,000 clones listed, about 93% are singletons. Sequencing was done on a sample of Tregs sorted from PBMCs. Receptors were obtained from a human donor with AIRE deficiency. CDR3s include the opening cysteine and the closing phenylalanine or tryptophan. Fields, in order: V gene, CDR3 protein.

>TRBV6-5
CASSYFQGHQETQYF
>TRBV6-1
CASSARTAQETQYF
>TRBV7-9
CASSAFWGRNHTGELFF
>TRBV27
CASISSGRALSYNEQFF
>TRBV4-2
CASSQRQGISRDTQYF
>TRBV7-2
CASSVLGADTQYF
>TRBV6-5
CASRLPLEQYF
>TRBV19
CASSIGGRMNTEAFF
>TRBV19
CASSPTGGLNIQYF
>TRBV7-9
CASSLNSYQETQYF
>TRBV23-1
CASSQWAGQGGKNEQFF
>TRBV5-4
CASSLGFTGGGDTQYF
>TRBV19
CASSIKRGSGVVPLHGAKNIQYF
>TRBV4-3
CASSQRTGSYNEQFF
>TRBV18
CASSPLQGALFF
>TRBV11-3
CASSSGTSGRETQYF